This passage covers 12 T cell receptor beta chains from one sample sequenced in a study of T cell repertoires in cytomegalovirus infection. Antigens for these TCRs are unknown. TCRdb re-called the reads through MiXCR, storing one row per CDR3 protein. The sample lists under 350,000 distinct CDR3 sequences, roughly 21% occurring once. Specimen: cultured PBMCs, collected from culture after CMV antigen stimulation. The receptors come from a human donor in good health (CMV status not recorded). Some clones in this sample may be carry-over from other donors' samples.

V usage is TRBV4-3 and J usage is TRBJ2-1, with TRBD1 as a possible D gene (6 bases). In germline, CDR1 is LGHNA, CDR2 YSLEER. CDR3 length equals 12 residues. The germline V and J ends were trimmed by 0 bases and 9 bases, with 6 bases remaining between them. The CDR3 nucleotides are TGCGCCAGCAGCCAAGAAGGGGGTGAGCAGTTCTTC. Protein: CASSQEGGEQFF.

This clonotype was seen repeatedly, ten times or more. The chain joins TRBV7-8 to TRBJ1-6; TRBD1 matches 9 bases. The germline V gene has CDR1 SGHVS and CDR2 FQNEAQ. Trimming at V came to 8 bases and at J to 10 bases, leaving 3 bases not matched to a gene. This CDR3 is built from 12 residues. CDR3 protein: CASGTGWSPLHF. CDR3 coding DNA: TGTGCCAGCGGGACAGGGTGGTCACCCCTCCACTTT. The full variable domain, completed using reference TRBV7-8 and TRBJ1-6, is GAGVSQSPRYKVAKRGQDVALRCDPISGHVSLFWYQQALGQGPEFLTYFQNEAQLDKSGLPSDRFFAERPEGSVSTLKIQRTQQEDSAVYLCASGTGWSPLHFGNGTRLTVT.

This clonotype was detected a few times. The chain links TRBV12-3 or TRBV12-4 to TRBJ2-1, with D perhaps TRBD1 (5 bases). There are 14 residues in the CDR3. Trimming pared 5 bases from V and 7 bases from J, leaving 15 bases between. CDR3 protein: CASSRGNSMNEQFF. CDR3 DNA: TGTGCCAGCAGTAGGGGAAATAGTATGAATGAGCAGTTCTTC.

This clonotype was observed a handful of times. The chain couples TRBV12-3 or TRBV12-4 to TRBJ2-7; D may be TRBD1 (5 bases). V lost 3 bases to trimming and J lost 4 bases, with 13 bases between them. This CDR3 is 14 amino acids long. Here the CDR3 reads CASSLGRNTYEQYV. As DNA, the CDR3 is TGTGCCAGCAGTTTGGGGCGGAATACTTACGAGCAGTACGTC.

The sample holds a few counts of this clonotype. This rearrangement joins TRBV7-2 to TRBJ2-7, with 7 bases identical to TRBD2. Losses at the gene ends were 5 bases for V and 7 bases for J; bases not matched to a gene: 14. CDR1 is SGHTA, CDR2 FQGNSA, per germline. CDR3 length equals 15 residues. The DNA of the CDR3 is TGTGCCAGCAGCAGCCCTAGCGGCCTTTTGGGGGAGCAGTACTTC. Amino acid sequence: CASSSPSGLLGEQYF. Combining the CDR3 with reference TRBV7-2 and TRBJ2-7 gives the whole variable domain GAGVSQSPSNKVTEKGKDVELRCDPISGHTALYWYRQSLGQGLEFLIYFQGNSAPDKSGLPSDRFSAERTGGSVSTLTIQRTQQEDSAVYLCASSSPSGLLGEQYFGPGTRLTVT.

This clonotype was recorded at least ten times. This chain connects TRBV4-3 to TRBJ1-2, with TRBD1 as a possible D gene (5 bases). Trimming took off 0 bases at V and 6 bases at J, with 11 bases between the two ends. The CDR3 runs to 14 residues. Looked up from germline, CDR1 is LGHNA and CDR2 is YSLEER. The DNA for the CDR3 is TGCGCCAGCAGCCAAGATAACCCCAGGGATGGCTACACCTTC. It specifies CASSQDNPRDGYTF.

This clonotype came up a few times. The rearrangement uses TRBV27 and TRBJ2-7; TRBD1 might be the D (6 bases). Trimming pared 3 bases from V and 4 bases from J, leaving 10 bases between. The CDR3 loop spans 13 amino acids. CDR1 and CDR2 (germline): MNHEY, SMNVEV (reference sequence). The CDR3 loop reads CASSFGQLYEQYF. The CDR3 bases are TGTGCCAGCAGTTTCGGACAGCTATACGAGCAGTACTTC.

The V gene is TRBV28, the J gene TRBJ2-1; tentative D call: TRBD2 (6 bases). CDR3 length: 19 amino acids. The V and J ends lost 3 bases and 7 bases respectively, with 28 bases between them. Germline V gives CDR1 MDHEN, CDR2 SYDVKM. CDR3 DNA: TGTGCCAGCAGTTTGGTTAGCCCCCAATACGCGGGATCGGGGAATGAGCAGTTCTTC. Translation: CASSLVSPQYAGSGNEQFF. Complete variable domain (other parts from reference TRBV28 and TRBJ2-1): DVKVTQSSRYLVKRTGEKVFLECVQDMDHENMFWYRQDPGLGLRLIYFSYDVKMKEKGDIPEGYSVSREKKERFSLILESASTNQTSMYLCASSLVSPQYAGSGNEQFFGPGTRLTVL.

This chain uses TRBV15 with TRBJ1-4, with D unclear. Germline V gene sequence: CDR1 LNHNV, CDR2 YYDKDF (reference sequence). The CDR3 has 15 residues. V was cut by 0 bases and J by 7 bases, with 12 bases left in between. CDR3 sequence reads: CATSRDSSLGEKLFF. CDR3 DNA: TGTGCCACCAGCAGAGACTCGTCACTGGGTGAAAAACTGTTTTTT. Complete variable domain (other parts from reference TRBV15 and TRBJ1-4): DAMVIQNPRYQVTQFGKPVTLSCSQTLNHNVMYWYQQKSSQAPKLLFHYYDKDFNNEADTPDNFQSRRPNTSFCFLDIRSPGLGDTAMYLCATSRDSSLGEKLFFGSGTQLSVL.

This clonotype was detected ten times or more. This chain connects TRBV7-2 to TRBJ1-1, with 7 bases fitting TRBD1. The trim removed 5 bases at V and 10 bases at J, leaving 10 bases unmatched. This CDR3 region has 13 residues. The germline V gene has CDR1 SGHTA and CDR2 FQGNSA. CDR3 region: CASSIQGFQVAFF. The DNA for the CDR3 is TGTGCCAGCAGCATACAGGGGTTTCAAGTAGCTTTCTTT.

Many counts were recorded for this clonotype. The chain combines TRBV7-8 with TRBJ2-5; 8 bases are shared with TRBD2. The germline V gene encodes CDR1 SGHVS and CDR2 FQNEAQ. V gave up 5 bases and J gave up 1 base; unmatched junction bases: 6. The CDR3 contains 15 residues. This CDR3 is CASSPRLASQETQYF. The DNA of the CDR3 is TGTGCCAGCAGCCCTAGACTAGCGTCCCAAGAGACCCAGTACTTC.

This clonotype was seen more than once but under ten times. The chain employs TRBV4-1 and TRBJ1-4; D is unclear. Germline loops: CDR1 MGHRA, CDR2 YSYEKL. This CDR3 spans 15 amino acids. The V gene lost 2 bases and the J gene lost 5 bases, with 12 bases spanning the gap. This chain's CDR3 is CASSQRRVGNEKLFF. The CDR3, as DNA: TGCGCCAGCAGCCAAAGGAGGGTTGGGAATGAAAAACTGTTTTTT.